Given below is one T cell receptor (beta chain) in context. This entry is derived from a study of cytomegalovirus exposure and HLA in healthy donors. The PCR made use of 60 Vbeta and 13 Jbeta primers. Data came from immunoSEQ multiplex PCR; TCRdb stores just in-frame clones and leaves some out. The data contain 250,000 to 350,000 clones, roughly 89% of them singletons. J gave up 0 bases and V 1 base, and 7 bases lay outside the gene matches. Germline V gene sequence: CDR1 SGDLS, CDR2 YYNGEE. The CDR3 sequence is 20 residues long. Sequencing was performed on PBMCs. The sequence came from a man aged 35 to 55 in good health and CMV-seropositive. This sequence joins TRBV9 and TRBJ2-2, with 15 positions matching TRBD2. The CDR3 coding sequence is TGTGCCAGCAGCGTAAAGCTAGGGACTAGCGGGAGGACGAACACCGGGGAGCTGTTTTTT. Protein product: CASSVKLGTSGRTNTGELFF.